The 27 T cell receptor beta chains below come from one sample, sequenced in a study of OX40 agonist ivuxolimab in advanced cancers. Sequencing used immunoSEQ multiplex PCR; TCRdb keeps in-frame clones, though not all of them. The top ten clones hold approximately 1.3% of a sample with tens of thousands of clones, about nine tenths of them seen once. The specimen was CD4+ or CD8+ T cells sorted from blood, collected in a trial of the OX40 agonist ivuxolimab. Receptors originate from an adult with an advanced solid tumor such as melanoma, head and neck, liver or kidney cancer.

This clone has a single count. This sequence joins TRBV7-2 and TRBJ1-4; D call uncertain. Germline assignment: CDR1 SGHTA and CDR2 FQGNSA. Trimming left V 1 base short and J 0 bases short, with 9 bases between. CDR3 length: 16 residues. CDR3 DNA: TGTGCCAGCAGCTTAGTTCTTCACCCAACTAATGAAAAACTGTTTTTT. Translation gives CASSLVLHPTNEKLFF. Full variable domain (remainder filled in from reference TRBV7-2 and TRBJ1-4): GAGVSQSPSNKVTEKGKDVELRCDPISGHTALYWYRQSLGQGLEFLIYFQGNSAPDKSGLPSDRFSAERTGGSVSTLTIQRTQQEDSAVYLCASSLVLHPTNEKLFFGSGTQLSVL.

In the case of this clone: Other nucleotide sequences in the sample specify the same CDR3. In DNA, the CDR3 is TGTGCCAGCAGCTTAGAACAGGGAAGGGACAATCAGCCCCAGCATTTT. It is translated as CASSLEQGRDNQPQHF. This chain uses TRBV13 with TRBJ1-5; D perhaps matches TRBD1 (6 bases). Germline V gene data show CDR1 as PRHDT and CDR2 as FYEKMQ (reference sequence). The CDR3 is 16 residues long. V was pared by 1 base and J by 3 bases, with 13 bases between.

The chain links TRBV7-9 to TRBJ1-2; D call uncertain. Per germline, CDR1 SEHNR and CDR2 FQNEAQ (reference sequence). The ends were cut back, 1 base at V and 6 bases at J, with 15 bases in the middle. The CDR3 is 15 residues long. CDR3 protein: CASSLGGTEGDGYTF. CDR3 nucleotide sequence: TGTGCCAGCAGCTTAGGCGGCACCGAAGGAGATGGCTACACCTTC.

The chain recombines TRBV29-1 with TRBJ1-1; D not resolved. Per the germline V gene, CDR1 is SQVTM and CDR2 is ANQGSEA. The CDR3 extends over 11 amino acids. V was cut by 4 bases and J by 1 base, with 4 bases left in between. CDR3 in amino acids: CSVATNTEAFF. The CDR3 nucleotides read TGCAGCGTTGCGACGAACACTGAAGCTTTCTTT.

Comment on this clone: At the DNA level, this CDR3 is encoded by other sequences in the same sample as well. CDR3 DNA: TGTGCCAGCAGCTCCCGACGGGAAGAGACCCAGTACTTC. It translates to CASSSRREETQYF. This rearrangement joins TRBV7-2 to TRBJ2-5; D call uncertain. V was clipped by 4 bases and J by 3 bases, with 9 bases between them. The germline CDR1 and CDR2 sequences are SGHTA and FQGNSA. The CDR3 totals 13 residues.

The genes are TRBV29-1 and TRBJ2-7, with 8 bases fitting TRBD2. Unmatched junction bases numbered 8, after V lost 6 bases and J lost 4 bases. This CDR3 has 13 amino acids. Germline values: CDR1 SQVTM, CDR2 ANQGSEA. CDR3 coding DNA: TGCAGCGTCGACCGGGGGGGAAAGTACGAGCAGTACTTC. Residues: CSVDRGGKYEQYF.

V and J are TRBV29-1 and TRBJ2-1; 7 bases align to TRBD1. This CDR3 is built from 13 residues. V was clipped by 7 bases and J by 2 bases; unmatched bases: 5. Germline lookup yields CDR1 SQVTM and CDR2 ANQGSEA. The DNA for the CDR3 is TGCAGCGGCCGGGACAGCCCCTACAATGAGCAGTTCTTC. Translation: CSGRDSPYNEQFF.

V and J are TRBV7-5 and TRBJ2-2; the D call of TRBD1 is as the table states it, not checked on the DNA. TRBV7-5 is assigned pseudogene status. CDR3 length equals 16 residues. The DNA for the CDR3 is TGTGCCAGAAGCTTGCGGCAGACAGGGTTTGCCGGGGAGCTGTTTTTT. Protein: CARSLRQTGFAGELFF.

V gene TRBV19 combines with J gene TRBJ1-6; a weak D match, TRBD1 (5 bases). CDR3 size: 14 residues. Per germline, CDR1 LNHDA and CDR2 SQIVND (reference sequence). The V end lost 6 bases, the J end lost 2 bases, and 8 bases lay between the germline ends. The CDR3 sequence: CASSRVTYNSPLHF. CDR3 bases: TGTGCCAGTAGCAGGGTCACCTATAATTCACCCCTCCACTTT.

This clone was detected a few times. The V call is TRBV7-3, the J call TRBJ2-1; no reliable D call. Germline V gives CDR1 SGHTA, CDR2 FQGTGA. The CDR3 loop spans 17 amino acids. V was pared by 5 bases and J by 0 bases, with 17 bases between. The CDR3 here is CASSPNAVVGSYNEQFF. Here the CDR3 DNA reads TGTGCCAGCAGCCCTAACGCCGTAGTGGGCTCCTACAATGAGCAGTTCTTC. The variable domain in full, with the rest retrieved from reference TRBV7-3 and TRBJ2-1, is GAGVSQTPSNKVTEKGKYVELRCDPISGHTALYWYRQSLGQGPEFLIYFQGTGAADDSGLPNDRFFAVRPEGSVSTLKIQRTERGDSAVYLCASSPNAVVGSYNEQFFGPGTRLTVL.

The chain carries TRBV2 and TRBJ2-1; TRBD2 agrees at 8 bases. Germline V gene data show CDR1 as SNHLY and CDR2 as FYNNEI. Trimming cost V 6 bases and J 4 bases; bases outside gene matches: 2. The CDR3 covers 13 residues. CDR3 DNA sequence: TGTGCCAGCAGACTAGCGGCATACAATGAGCAGTTCTTC. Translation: CASRLAAYNEQFF.

CDR3 nucleotide sequence: TGCGCCAGCAGCCAAGATTTTGCACCCCACCGAGCTGAAGCTTTCTTT. The encoded protein is CASSQDFAPHRAEAFF. The chain is built from TRBV4-1 and TRBJ1-1; D gene uncertain. Germline V CDR1 and CDR2: MGHRA, YSYEKL. V dropped 0 bases and J dropped 6 bases, with 17 bases sitting between them. The CDR3 covers 16 residues.

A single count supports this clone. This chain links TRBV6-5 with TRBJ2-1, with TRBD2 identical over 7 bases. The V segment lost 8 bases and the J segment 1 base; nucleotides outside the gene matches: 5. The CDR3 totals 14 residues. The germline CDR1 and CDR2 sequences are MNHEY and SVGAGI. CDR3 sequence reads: CASARRESYNEQFF. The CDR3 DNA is TGTGCCAGCGCGAGGCGGGAGTCCTACAATGAGCAGTTCTTC.

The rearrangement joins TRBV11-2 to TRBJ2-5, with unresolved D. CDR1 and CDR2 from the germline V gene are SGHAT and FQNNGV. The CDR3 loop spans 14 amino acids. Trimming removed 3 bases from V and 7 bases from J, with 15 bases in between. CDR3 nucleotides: TGTGCCAGCAGCTTGGGGTATTGGCGCGGGACCCAGTACTTC. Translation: CASSLGYWRGTQYF.

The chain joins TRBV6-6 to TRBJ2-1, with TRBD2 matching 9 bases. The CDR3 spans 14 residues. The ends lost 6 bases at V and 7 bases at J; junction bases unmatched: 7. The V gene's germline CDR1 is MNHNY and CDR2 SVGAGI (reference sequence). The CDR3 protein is CASRVAGEKNEQFF. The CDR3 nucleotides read TGTGCCAGCAGAGTAGCGGGAGAAAAGAATGAGCAGTTCTTC.

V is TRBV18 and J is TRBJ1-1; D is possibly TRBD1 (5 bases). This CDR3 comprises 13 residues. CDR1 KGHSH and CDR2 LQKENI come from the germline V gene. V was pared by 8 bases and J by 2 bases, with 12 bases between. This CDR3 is CASHGGGNTEAFF. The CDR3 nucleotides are TGTGCCAGCCACGGGGGGGGTAACACTGAAGCTTTCTTT.

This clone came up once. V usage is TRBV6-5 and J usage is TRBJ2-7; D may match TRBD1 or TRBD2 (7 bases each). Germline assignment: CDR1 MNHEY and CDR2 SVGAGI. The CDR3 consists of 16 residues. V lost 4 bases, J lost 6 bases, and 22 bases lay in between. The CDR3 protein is CASSLSPGGGPAEQYF. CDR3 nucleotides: TGTGCCAGCAGTTTAAGCCCAGGGGGAGGGCCAGCCGAGCAGTACTTC.

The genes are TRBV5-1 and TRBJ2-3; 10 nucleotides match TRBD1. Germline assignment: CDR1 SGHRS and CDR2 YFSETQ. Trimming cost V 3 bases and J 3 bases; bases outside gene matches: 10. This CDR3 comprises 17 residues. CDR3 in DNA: TGCGCCAGCAGCTCAGGGACAGGGGATTTTAGGACAGATACGCAGTATTTT. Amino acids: CASSSGTGDFRTDTQYF.

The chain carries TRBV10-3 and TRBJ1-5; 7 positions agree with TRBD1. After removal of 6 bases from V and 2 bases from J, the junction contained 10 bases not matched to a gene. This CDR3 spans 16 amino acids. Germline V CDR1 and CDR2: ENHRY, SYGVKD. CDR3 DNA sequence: TGTGCCATCAGAAATCCTACCGGGACAGGCAATCAGCCCCAGCATTTT. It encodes CAIRNPTGTGNQPQHF.

The CDR3 nucleotides are TGCGCCAGCAGCCCCGGGGGGGGCCACTATGGCTACACCTTC. Protein product: CASSPGGGHYGYTF. The chain has TRBV5-1 and TRBJ1-2, with D possibly TRBD1 on 6 matching bases. The CDR3 consists of 14 residues. Germline V CDR1 and CDR2: SGHRS, YFSETQ. Trimming removed 4 bases from V and 3 bases from J, with 13 bases in between.

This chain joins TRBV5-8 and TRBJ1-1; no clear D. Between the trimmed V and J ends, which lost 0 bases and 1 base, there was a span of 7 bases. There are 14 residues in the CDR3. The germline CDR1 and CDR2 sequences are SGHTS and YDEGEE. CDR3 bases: TGTGCCAGCAGCTTGGGGGCAGCGAACACTGAAGCTTTCTTT. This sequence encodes CASSLGAANTEAFF.

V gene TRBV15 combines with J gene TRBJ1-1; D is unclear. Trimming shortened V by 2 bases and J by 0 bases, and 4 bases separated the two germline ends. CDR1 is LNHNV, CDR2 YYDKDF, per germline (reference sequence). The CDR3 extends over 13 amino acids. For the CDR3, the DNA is TGTGCCACCAGCAGAAACATGAACACTGAAGCTTTCTTT. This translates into CATSRNMNTEAFF.

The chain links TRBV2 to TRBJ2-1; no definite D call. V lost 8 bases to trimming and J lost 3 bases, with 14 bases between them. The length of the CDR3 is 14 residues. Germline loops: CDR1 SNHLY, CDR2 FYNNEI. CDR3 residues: CASLGGTNYNEQFF. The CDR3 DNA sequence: TGTGCCAGCCTGGGCGGCACCAACTACAATGAGCAGTTCTTC.

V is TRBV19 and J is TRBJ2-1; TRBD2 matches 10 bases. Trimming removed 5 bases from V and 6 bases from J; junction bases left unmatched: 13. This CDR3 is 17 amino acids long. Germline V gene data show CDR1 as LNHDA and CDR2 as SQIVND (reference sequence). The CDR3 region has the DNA TGTGCCAGTAGTCCCTCTCGACTAGCGGGTAGACCCAATGAGCAGTTCTTC. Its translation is CASSPSRLAGRPNEQFF. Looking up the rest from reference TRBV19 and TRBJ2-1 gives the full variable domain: DGGITQSPKYLFRKEGQNVTLSCEQNLNHDAMYWYRQDPGQGLRLIYYSQIVNDFQKGDIAEGYSVSREKKESFPLTVTSAQKNPTAFYLCASSPSRLAGRPNEQFFGPGTRLTVL.

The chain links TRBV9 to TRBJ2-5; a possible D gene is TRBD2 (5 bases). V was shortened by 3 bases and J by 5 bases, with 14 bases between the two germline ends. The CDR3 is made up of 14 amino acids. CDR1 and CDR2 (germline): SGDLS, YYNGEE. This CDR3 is CASSAGLEGETQYF. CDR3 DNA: TGTGCCAGCAGCGCGGGCCTAGAGGGTGAGACCCAGTACTTC.

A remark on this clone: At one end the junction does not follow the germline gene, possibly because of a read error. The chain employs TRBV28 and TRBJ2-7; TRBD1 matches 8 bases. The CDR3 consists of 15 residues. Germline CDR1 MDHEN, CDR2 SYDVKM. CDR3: CASSSGGSYQNEQYF. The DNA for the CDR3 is TGTGCCAGCAGTTCAGGGGGCTCCTACCAAAACGAACAGTACTTC.

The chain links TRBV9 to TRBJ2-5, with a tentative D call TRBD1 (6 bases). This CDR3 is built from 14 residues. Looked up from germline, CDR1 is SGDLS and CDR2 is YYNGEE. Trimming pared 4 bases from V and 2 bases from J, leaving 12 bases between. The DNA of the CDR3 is TGTGCCAGCAGCCCCCGGGACACGCAAGAGACCCAGTACTTC. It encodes CASSPRDTQETQYF.